The table lists the clone carrying this T cell receptor (beta chain) with many counts. The record originates from a study of T-cell reconstitution after alpha-beta-depleted transplantation in children. CDR1 and CDR2 from the germline V gene are MGHRA and YSYEKL. The CDR3 covers 15 residues. The V and J ends lost 0 bases and 6 bases respectively, with 12 bases between them. Preparation of the TCRbeta library was carried out with unique molecular identifiers. TCRdb processed the PCR reads anew with MiXCR; each CDR3 protein has one entry. Here the sample spans 600,000 to 800,000 distinct CDR3 sequences, under 15% being singletons.

The material sequenced was PBMCs, taken before TCRalphabeta/CD19-depleted stem cell transplant. The rearrangement uses TRBV4-1 and TRBJ2-1; TRBD2 is a possible D gene (6 bases). The source of this sequence is a girl aged 2 to 10 with congenital amegakaryocytic thrombocytopenia, due to receive a stem cell transplant. CDR3 DNA: TGCGCCAGCAGCCAAGATCGCAGGAGGGGCAATGAGCAGTTCTTC. The encoded protein is CASSQDRRRGNEQFF.